Presented here are 28 T cell receptor beta chains from one specimen sequenced in a study of T-cell reconstitution after alpha-beta-depleted transplantation in children. Researchers prepared the TCRbeta library using unique molecular identifiers, the study reports. TCRdb reprocessed the PCR reads with MiXCR, giving one entry per CDR3 protein. The repertoire has 17,000 or so distinct CDR3 sequences, approximately 13% of them found once; the top ten carry about 72%. Sample: PBMCs, mostly from graft donor cells, taken 180 days after TCRalphabeta/CD19-depleted stem cell transplant. The receptor set was obtained from a boy younger than two who had a stem cell transplant for Wiskott-Aldrich syndrome, so the T cells may come from the graft donor.

Turning to this clonotype: Possible read error: a much larger clone is one base away. CDR3 residues: CANSFLDGGHEQYF. The CDR3 coding sequence is TGCGCCAACAGCTTCTTAGATGGGGGTCACGAGCAGTACTTC. This chain joins TRBV5-1 and TRBJ2-7; D may be TRBD1 or TRBD2 (5 bases each). This CDR3 is 14 amino acids long. From germline, CDR1 is SGHRS and CDR2 YFSETQ.

This clonotype has a count of ten or more. CDR3 nucleotides: TGTGCCAGCAGTGAGGGGTTGGTCACCGGGGAGCTGTTTTTT. Its protein is CASSEGLVTGELFF. The chain links TRBV25-1 to TRBJ2-2; D call uncertain. The germline V and J ends were trimmed by 3 bases and 4 bases, with 9 bases remaining between them. The CDR3 sequence is 14 residues long. Germline CDR1 MGHDK, CDR2 SYGVNS.

This clonotype was detected a few times. This chain links TRBV18 with TRBJ1-6; 9 bases are shared with TRBD1. The germline CDR1 and CDR2 sequences are KGHSH and LQKENI. This CDR3 contains 17 residues. V lost 4 bases, J lost 9 bases, and 13 bases stayed unmatched. The CDR3 loop is CASSHGTLTGGSSPLHF. CDR3 nucleotide sequence: TGTGCCAGCTCACACGGGACCTTGACAGGGGGAAGTTCACCCCTCCACTTT.

The rearrangement uses TRBV4-2 and TRBJ2-2; 9 bases map to TRBD1. Germline values: CDR1 LGHNA, CDR2 YNFKEQ. The V and J ends lost 8 bases and 6 bases, in that order; junction bases with no gene match: 10. The CDR3 runs 15 residues. The CDR3 spells CASGPGTGYPGELFF. The CDR3 DNA reads TGTGCCAGCGGCCCTGGGACAGGGTATCCCGGGGAGCTGTTTTTT.

This chain uses TRBV6-1 with TRBJ2-2; D is ambiguous. CDR3 length: 10 residues. Trimming stripped 6 bases from V and 5 bases from J, with 1 base between. Germline V lookup: CDR1 MNHNS, CDR2 SASEGT. The CDR3 loop reads CASRTGELFF. CDR3 in DNA: TGTGCCAGCAGGACCGGGGAGCTGTTTTTT.

There are many counts of this clonotype. The chain carries TRBV7-2 and TRBJ1-3; D not resolved. Germline V lookup: CDR1 SGHTA, CDR2 FQGNSA. Trimming removed 3 bases from V and 4 bases from J, with 13 bases in between. The CDR3 has 15 residues. This CDR3 is CASSFRNRRGNTIYF. In DNA form, the CDR3 reads TGTGCCAGCAGCTTCAGGAACCGAAGAGGAAACACCATATATTTT.

In its sample, this clonotype was seen many times. V and J are TRBV6-2 or TRBV6-3 and TRBJ1-5; D unclear. Germline V gene lookup returns CDR1 MNHEY and CDR2 SVGEGT. This CDR3 comprises 14 residues. The germline V and J ends were trimmed by 6 bases and 3 bases, with 12 bases remaining between them. For the CDR3, the DNA is TGTGCCAGCAGCGGACCGGGCCACAATCAGCCCCAGCATTTT. Residues: CASSGPGHNQPQHF.

At least ten counts were recorded for this clonotype. The rearrangement joins TRBV18 to TRBJ2-4, with unresolved D. Germline V gene data show CDR1 as KGHSH and CDR2 as LQKENI. CDR3 length equals 14 residues. V lost 3 bases and J lost 0, with 6 bases in between. As DNA, the CDR3 is TGTGCCAGCTCACCCGACCAAGCCAAAAACATTCAGTACTTC. Protein product: CASSPDQAKNIQYF.

The chain carries TRBV19 and TRBJ1-1; D might be TRBD1 (5 bases). V was trimmed by 8 bases and J by 1 base, leaving 14 bases between them. Per germline, CDR1 LNHDA and CDR2 SQIVND (reference sequence). The length of the CDR3 is 14 residues. DNA for the CDR3: TGTGCCAGTGGGCGACAGAGACAGAACACTGAAGCTTTCTTT. Translating it yields CASGRQRQNTEAFF.

Many counts were recorded for this clonotype. The rearrangement links TRBV4-2 to TRBJ2-7; D unresolved. Germline lookup yields CDR1 LGHNA and CDR2 YNFKEQ. V lost 3 bases, J lost 2 bases, and 8 bases lay in between. The CDR3 extends over 13 amino acids. The CDR3: CASSQQPAYEQYF. For the CDR3, the DNA is TGTGCCAGCAGCCAGCAACCGGCCTACGAGCAGTACTTC.

This clonotype was counted at least ten times. V and J are TRBV12-3 or TRBV12-4 and TRBJ1-6; 7 bases are shared with TRBD1. V lost 0 bases and J lost 0; bases outside the gene matches: 2. The CDR3 totals 17 residues. The DNA of the CDR3 is TGTGCCAGCAGTTTAGCGACAGGGAGCTCCTATAATTCACCCCTCCACTTT. Translation: CASSLATGSSYNSPLHF.

At least ten counts were recorded for this clonotype. The chain recombines TRBV5-1 with TRBJ2-7, with 9 bases fitting TRBD1. This CDR3 comprises 15 residues. Trimming took 3 bases from V and 2 from J; bases not matched to a gene: 6. CDR1 is SGHRS, CDR2 YFSETQ, per germline. The CDR3: CASSSGTGLAYEQYF. CDR3 nucleotide sequence: TGCGCCAGCAGCTCCGGGACAGGGTTGGCCTACGAGCAGTACTTC.

The J gene is TRBJ1-3, the V gene TRBV6-5, with TRBD1 matching 11 bases. The ends lost 6 bases at V and 9 bases at J; junction bases unmatched: 7. The CDR3 loop spans 14 amino acids. Germline CDR1 reads MNHEY; CDR2 reads SVGAGI. CDR3 DNA sequence: TGTGCCAGCAGCTATGGACAGGGGGCTTTCACCATATATTTT. Translation gives CASSYGQGAFTIYF.

This clonotype has ten or more counts. V is TRBV29-1 and J is TRBJ2-7; TRBD2 matches 12 bases. CDR1 is SQVTM and CDR2 is ANQGSEA in the germline V gene. J lost 7 bases, V lost 0 bases, and 10 bases had no gene match. The CDR3 extends over 16 amino acids. The CDR3 DNA reads TGCAGCGTTGAAGAGGGAGGACTAGCGGGAAGCCTTGAGCAGTACTTC. Amino acids: CSVEEGGLAGSLEQYF.

This clonotype has a count of ten or more. The CDR3 is CSAKILAGATDTQYF. In DNA form, the CDR3 reads TGCAGTGCTAAAATACTAGCGGGAGCCACAGATACGCAGTATTTT. The chain carries TRBV20-1 and TRBJ2-3, with 11 positions matching TRBD2. The CDR3 extends over 15 amino acids. Germline CDR1 and CDR2: DFQATT and SNEGSKA (reference sequence). The trim removed 4 bases at V and 2 bases at J, leaving 5 bases unmatched.

Many counts were recorded for this clonotype. The chain carries TRBV12-3 or TRBV12-4 and TRBJ2-1; 12 nucleotides match TRBD2. Trimming at V came to 3 bases and at J to 0 bases, leaving 6 bases not matched to a gene. The CDR3 is made up of 18 amino acids. CDR3 protein: CASSLGLAGGRSYNEQFF. In nucleotides, the CDR3 is TGTGCCAGCAGTTTGGGGCTAGCGGGAGGGCGCTCCTACAATGAGCAGTTCTTC.

The chain joins TRBV20-1 to TRBJ2-7; D possibly corresponds to TRBD1 (5 bases). Trimming left V 7 bases short and J 1 base short, with 11 bases between. Germline V CDR1 and CDR2: DFQATT, SNEGSKA (reference sequence). CDR3 length: 12 residues. The CDR3 spells CSGVKGSYEQYF. In DNA, the CDR3 is TGCAGTGGGGTGAAGGGGTCCTACGAGCAGTACTTC.

This rearrangement joins TRBV20-1 to TRBJ1-2, with D hard to call. CDR1 and CDR2 (germline): DFQATT, SNEGSKA (reference sequence). The CDR3 totals 9 residues. Trimming removed 6 bases at V and 5 bases at J, with 4 bases between. This chain's CDR3 is CSATYGYTF. The DNA for the CDR3 is TGCAGTGCGACTTATGGCTACACCTTC.

The chain employs TRBV2 and TRBJ2-5; D is unclear. Germline values: CDR1 SNHLY, CDR2 FYNNEI. V was cut by 4 bases and J by 3 bases, with 9 bases left in between. The CDR3 has 13 amino acids. The CDR3 sequence: CASSVGHKETQYF. CDR3 nucleotide sequence: TGTGCCAGCAGTGTCGGCCACAAAGAGACCCAGTACTTC.

The rearrangement uses TRBV9 and TRBJ2-1; D gene uncertain. Germline-derived CDR1 and CDR2 are SGDLS and YYNGEE. Trimming took 3 bases from V and 5 from J, leaving 15 bases between them. CDR3 size: 15 residues. The CDR3 sequence is CASSAQTVYDNEQFF. In nucleotides, the CDR3 is TGTGCCAGCAGCGCCCAAACCGTTTATGACAATGAGCAGTTCTTC.

This clonotype was observed at least ten times. CDR3 sequence reads: CASSLRESTDTQYF. The DNA of the CDR3 is TGCGCCAGCAGCTTGAGAGAATCCACAGATACGCAGTATTTT. V and J are TRBV5-1 and TRBJ2-3; D call uncertain. Germline V gene sequence: CDR1 SGHRS, CDR2 YFSETQ. Between the trimmed V and J ends, which lost 1 base and 2 bases, there was a span of 8 bases. This CDR3 region has 14 residues. The full variable domain, in which reference TRBV5-1 and TRBJ2-3 provide the parts outside the CDR3, is KAGVTQTPRYLIKTRGQQVTLSCSPISGHRSVSWYQQTPGQGLQFLFEYFSETQRNKGNFPGRFSGRQFSNSRSEMNVSTLELGDSALYLCASSLRESTDTQYFGPGTRLTVL.

This clonotype turned up a few times. This chain uses TRBV20-1 with TRBJ2-3; D tentatively reads TRBD1 or TRBD2 (5 bases each). The CDR3 length is 16 residues. Trimming stripped 6 bases from V and 0 bases from J, with 19 bases between. Germline V gives CDR1 DFQATT, CDR2 SNEGSKA (reference sequence). For the CDR3, the DNA is TGCAGTGCAGTGGGACGGAGAGAAGCTAGCACAGATACGCAGTATTTT. It is translated as CSAVGRREASTDTQYF.

The CDR3 loop is CASKDPNNEQFF. Here the CDR3 DNA reads TGCGCCAGCAAAGACCCGAACAATGAGCAGTTCTTC. This chain connects TRBV10-2 to TRBJ2-1, with D uncertain. Germline CDR1 is WSHSY and CDR2 is SAAADI. The CDR3 covers 12 residues. Trimming stripped 7 bases from V and 5 bases from J, with 9 bases between.

The gene calls are TRBV18 and TRBJ1-6; D remains unclear. The length of the CDR3 is 14 residues. The V gene lost 3 bases and the J gene lost 5 bases, with 8 bases spanning the gap. Germline V CDR1 and CDR2: KGHSH, LQKENI. CDR3 in amino acids: CASSPRHDNSPLHF. The CDR3 DNA sequence: TGTGCCAGCTCACCCCGACACGATAATTCACCCCTCCACTTT.

This clonotype appeared a few times. The chain combines TRBV7-9 with TRBJ2-1; 14 positions agree with TRBD2. Germline loops: CDR1 SEHNR, CDR2 FQNEAQ (reference sequence). This CDR3 comprises 17 residues. Trimming at V came to 4 bases and at J to 7 bases, leaving 9 bases not matched to a gene. Written as DNA, the CDR3 is TGTGCCAGCAGCTATACGGGACTAGCGGGGGCCTTGAATGAGCAGTTCTTC. Protein product: CASSYTGLAGALNEQFF.

This chain links TRBV7-2 with TRBJ2-3; 9 nucleotides line up with TRBD2. The CDR3 runs 17 residues. Germline trimming cut 5 bases from V and 2 bases from J; bases unmatched to any gene: 11. CDR1 is SGHTA, CDR2 FQGNSA, per germline. The CDR3: CASSPLPGLAYTDTQYF. DNA for the CDR3: TGTGCCAGCAGCCCCCTGCCGGGACTAGCTTACACAGATACGCAGTATTTT. Looking up the rest from reference TRBV7-2 and TRBJ2-3 gives the full variable domain: GAGVSQSPSNKVTEKGKDVELRCDPISGHTALYWYRQSLGQGLEFLIYFQGNSAPDKSGLPSDRFSAERTGGSVSTLTIQRTQQEDSAVYLCASSPLPGLAYTDTQYFGPGTRLTVL.

The rearrangement uses TRBV5-5 and TRBJ2-3; the D gene could be TRBD1 or TRBD2 (5 bases each). V gave up 1 base and J gave up 5 bases, with 17 bases separating them. The germline V gene encodes CDR1 SGHKS and CDR2 YYEKEE (reference sequence). CDR3 size: 16 residues. The CDR3 loop reads CASSLRERTWVDTQYF. The CDR3 nucleotides are TGTGCCAGCAGCTTGAGGGAGCGGACATGGGTAGATACGCAGTATTTT.

This clonotype was detected a few times. CDR3 coding DNA: TGCAGTGCCCTGGACAGGAGGAACACTGAAGCTTTCTTT. Translation gives CSALDRRNTEAFF. The rearrangement links TRBV20-1 to TRBJ1-1; TRBD1 matches 7 bases. V gave up 6 bases and J gave up 1 base; unmatched junction bases: 5. The germline CDR1 and CDR2 sequences are DFQATT and SNEGSKA (reference sequence). This CDR3 contains 13 residues.